Described below is a single T cell receptor beta chain sequence and its context. TCRdb's table, derived via immunoSEQ multiplex PCR, lists solely in-frame clones and lacks some. Here the sample spans 90,000 or so clones, around 86% being singletons. Per the germline V gene, CDR1 is MGHRA and CDR2 is YSYEKL. The V and J ends lost 4 bases and 0 bases, in that order; junction bases with no gene match: 8. The CDR3 runs 17 residues. This specimen belongs to a study of blood T cell repertoires in COVID-19. For the study at large: The cDNA or gDNA used as material had been derived from T cells, B-cell-depleted T cells, or PBMCs.

The sequencing input was peripheral blood. This clonotype originated in a human donor in a cohort sampled during active COVID-19. The chain couples TRBV4-1 to TRBJ2-4, with 8 bases lining up with TRBD1. The CDR3 is CASSPGTGDLAKNIQYF. CDR3 sequence (DNA): TGCGCCAGCAGCCCCGGGACAGGAGACCTAGCCAAAAACATTCAGTACTTC.